The entry below describes one TCR beta chain. This CDR3 contains 14 residues. Looked up from germline, CDR1 is LNHDA and CDR2 is SQIVND (reference sequence). Trimming removed 3 bases at V and 5 bases at J, with 12 bases between. This record comes from a study of blood T cell repertoires in COVID-19. Overall study: Both acute and convalescent COVID-19 samples were obtained from the United States, Italy and Spain.

Original handling: Quantification of nucleated cells was approximated via reference gene primer amplification. The table came from immunoSEQ multiplex PCR; TCRdb's copy has only in-frame clones and leaves some out. That table is the source of V, J and clone size, and D and trimming were worked out from the DNA. Here the sample spans about 370,000 clones, roughly 90% being singletons. Seattle's cohort entered during active infection and was followed longitudinally. Sequenced: peripheral blood. The chain has TRBV19 and TRBJ2-3, with a weak D call TRBD1 (6 bases). The source of this sequence is a woman in her twenties or thirties with COVID-19, enrolled during active disease. This chain's CDR3 is CASSIGGRGDTQYF. The CDR3 DNA is TGTGCCAGTAGTATTGGGGGCAGGGGAGATACGCAGTATTTT.